The T cell receptor beta chain under discussion was sequenced for a study of cytomegalovirus exposure and HLA in healthy donors (dated 2017 in TCRdb). In terms of the full investigation: In an earlier analysis of roughly 590 of the donors, approximately 260 Gb of sequence data and 117 million unique TCR beta sequences from 150 million to 200 million T cells were reported. Approximately 310 gigabases of sequencing data and approximately 84 million unique TCR sequences were included in an early release covering under 650 HLA-typed donors. Among the roughly 380 genotyped donors, about 83% belonged to the genetic ancestry cluster associated with self-reported Caucasian donors. The aim of the study was to test whether cataloging public T cell receptors could identify signatures of past pathogen exposure. The study used immunosequencing to profile the T cell repertoires of approximately 650 subjects and linked those repertoires to cytomegalovirus serostatus. Along with the roughly 670-subject first cohort, a separate validation cohort of some 130 different subjects was used. To predict cytomegalovirus infection status, the study brought together high-throughput TCR immunosequencing, statistical association of individual TCRs with disease status, and machine learning. In a later analysis, previously published TCR beta repertoires from some 640 donors were re-analyzed and high-resolution HLA genotyping was added so that TCR occurrence patterns could be studied. Rather than using new phenotypic data, the later analysis identified candidate immune exposures from TCR beta sequences and from how often those sequences occurred across donors. An earlier analysis of around 640 of the donors used high-throughput TCR beta sequencing to judge whether each TCR beta V gene segment behaved as functional or pseudogenic. Donor age, sex, ethnicity and CMV serostatus were compiled alongside the repertoire data. A later genetic analysis took genome-wide SNP genotypes for about three fifths of the roughly 670 donors and used that subset as a discovery cohort. All discovery cohort repertoires had been generated on a single sequencing platform. HLA typing included class I and class II loci at four-digit resolution. Typing coverage varied by locus: roughly 620-630 donors for A, B, C, DRB1 and DQB1; about 520 for DQA1; more than 600 for DPA1; about 450 for DPB1. Several DR-DQ haplotypes were treated as single units for association and clustering because of strong linkage in the cohort. On average, about 240,000 unique TCR beta nucleotide sequences were sequenced per donor among several hundred genotyped donors of the cohort, with 15% to 20% of those sequences being non-productive.

What the work shows at the level of the full study, not this receptor alone: Cytomegalovirus status was reported to be diagnosed by the classifier with high specificity and sensitivity in both the original and validation cohorts. Across donors, most TCR sequences were observed very rarely, whereas some public TCRs were present in many individuals. In a later analysis, the rate of TCR association differed among HLA loci, with DRB1 alleles having the most associated TCRs and HLA-C alleles having the fewest. A group of highly shared sequence variants was considered likely to be a technical artifact of the sequencing pipeline. Linkage disequilibrium might explain the correlated functional status among segregating V segments, but an unknown experimental factor could not be excluded. Assigning TCR associations to individual alleles was difficult when HLA alleles, especially DR and DQ, strongly co-occurred. The study gave a list of more than 150 TCR beta chains associated with cytomegalovirus. A later analysis associated 15,000 to 20,000 TCR beta sequences with specific HLA alleles at a false discovery rate of 0.05. In a later analysis, HLA-associated TCR beta chains showed more clonal expansion and lower generation probabilities than non-associated chains that were equally common. In a later analysis, most CMV-associated TCR beta chains were found to appear HLA-restricted, with HLA associations seemingly driven largely by CMV exposure. HLA typing was unavailable for some donors at each locus, so association tests used only the typed subset. An association between a missense DCLRE1C variant and V-gene and J-gene trimming of TCR beta chains was found in a later genetic analysis and replicated in an independent cohort. In vitro tests confirmed that a few of the cytomegalovirus-associated TCR beta chains recognize cytomegalovirus antigens. The cohort was sequenced for TCR beta chains only, and without alpha or paired-chain data the features that could be detected were limited. In a later analysis, several top co-occurrence clusters were reported to appear linked to parvovirus B19, influenza, CMV and Epstein-Barr virus. A further reported finding was that TCR beta sequences accurately predicted the HLA-A and HLA-B alleles for most subjects in the first cohort. Presence/absence analyses assumed roughly uniform sequencing depth across donors, an assumption that may not hold. In an earlier analysis of some 640 of the donors, most TCR beta V segments were observed in productive rearrangements about 87% or about 30% of the time, broadly matching IMGT annotations. Because counts were too low, around 17 rarely observed V segments, including chromosome 9 orphons, were left out of the earlier analysis of some 640 of the donors. It was suggested by the authors that the approach could potentially be generalized to other disease states and immunological phenotypes. According to a later genetic analysis, donors in an Asian-associated ancestry cluster had fewer N-insertions in productive TCRs than the approximately 670-donor mean. For the cohort, immune exposure information was limited to CMV serostatus. Because the 87-base-pair reads could not distinguish some IMGT-functional V segments, including TRBV6-2 and TRBV6-3, those segments were excluded.

In total, 630 or so healthy bone marrow donors made up the cohort. All cohort members were sampled while nominally healthy, although unrecorded immune exposures were likely present. The donor tested CMV seronegative and was one of the 352 seronegative cohort members. Every donor gave a peripheral blood sample, and the peripheral blood mononuclear cells from that sample were used for TCR beta sequencing. The Qiagen DNeasy Blood Extraction Kit was used to extract genomic DNA from the blood cell samples. The germline V and J ends show losses of 5 bases and 7 bases respectively, and no gene match explains 11 bases of the junction. According to the germline V gene, CDR1 reads SGHTA and CDR2 reads FQGNSA. The CDR3 runs 14 amino acids, cysteine and phenylalanine included. Just CDR3 DNA is preserved here, 42 bases in frame from base 1. Library construction relied on the immunoSEQ multiplex PCR assay. For the multiplex PCR, a mixture combining 60 forward primers for TCR Vbeta segments and 13 reverse primers for TCR Jbeta segments was used. The CDR3 region of rearranged TCR beta genes was amplified from genomic DNA by a multiplex PCR assay. On the Illumina HiSeq System, the amplified TCR beta libraries were sequenced as 87-base-pair reads. For the original study's pipeline: In a later analysis, tens of millions of unique TCR beta chains were counted across the approximately 670 repertoires, and roughly 11 million of these chains were shared by at least two donors. To remove PCR and sequencing errors, raw reads were error-corrected and collapsed into unique sequences using a nearest-neighbor algorithm that merged closely related sequences. CDR3 sequences were aligned to IMGT reference sequences to assign V, D and J gene segments. For a sequence to be retained, at least a six-nucleotide match to both a V gene segment and a J gene segment was required. Rearrangements were classified as productive when the CDR3 lacked stop codons and remained in frame with V and J, and all other rearrangements were classified as non-productive. CDR3 was defined by IMGT convention, running from the second conserved V-encoded cysteine to the conserved J-encoded phenylalanine. The earlier analysis of about 610 of the donors excluded sequences that lacked an unambiguous match to a single V gene segment. In an earlier analysis of about 590 of the donors, a V segment was called functional when productive rearrangements were above 56.7%, and segregating when the standard deviation between donors exceeded 5%. A statistical classification framework was built for diagnosing cytomegalovirus status from the catalog of TCR beta chain sequences. In a later analysis, V and J genes were assigned by comparing TCR nucleotide sequences against IMGT/GENE-DB human TR gene sequences. The TCRdist pipeline was used in a later analysis to assign CDR3 sequences and most-parsimonious VDJ recombination scenarios. A later analysis defined each TCR beta chain by its CDR3 amino acid sequence plus V-gene family, and excluded reads lacking a unique V-gene family. In a later analysis, fewer than 600 highly shared, low-generation-probability nucleotide sequences were removed to address suspected cross-contamination and a sequencing artifact. A later analysis calculated a clonal expansion index for each public chain from normalized within-repertoire ranks of inferred template counts. A later analysis computed generation probabilities with a VDJ recombination model fitted to out-of-frame rearrangements, and checked the results against IGoR. In a later analysis, TCR-TCR, TCR-HLA and TCR-CMV co-occurrence was scored with hypergeometric tests, and a repertoire-size bias correction was applied to TCR pairs. To estimate false discovery rates, a later analysis permuted the HLA or CMV assignments 20 times. In a later analysis, co-occurring TCRs were grouped using DBSCAN, with TCRdist sequence similarity added in when clustering inside HLA-allele-positive subsets. Repertoires with fewer than 30,000 or more than 120,000 public chains were left out of co-occurrence clustering, as were several repertoires with anomalous nucleotide sharing. TCRdb's version of the immuneACCESS table is confined to in-frame rearrangements and falls short of the full clone set. An unresolved V gene accounts for under half of the shortfall where checked; the remainder is of unknown origin. From that table come the V and J calls and clone size; the DNA was used to work out D and trimming. The sample table contains around 300,000 clones; only one count was recorded for roughly two thirds of them. The ten largest clones capture about 2.1% of the sample.

A single count supports this clone. The clone's antigen remains unknown. Base qualities are not provided; no much larger clone lies one nucleotide away. Sequencing was carried out using PBMCs. The chain uses TRBV7-2 and TRBJ2-7; 7 nucleotides in the junction match TRBD1. The clonotype comes from a female donor in good health and CMV-seronegative. The CDR3 protein is CASSPQGVPLEQYF. The nucleotides are TGTGCCAGCAGCCCGCAGGGGGTGCCTCTTGAGCAGTACTTC.